This is a list of T cell receptor beta chains from one sample in a study of blood T cell repertoires in COVID-19. Measured with immunoSEQ multiplex PCR; TCRdb has only the in-frame clones, and not every one. The table has more than 80,000 clones, around 80% seen once; the top ten hold under 8%. Sample: peripheral blood. The source of these receptors is a man at least 80 years old with COVID-19, enrolled during active disease. CDR3s include the opening cysteine and the closing phenylalanine or tryptophan. The D gene is left open where the match is weak. Clone size is not always given. Where it is, it says once, few, many or a class for expanded clones.

V gene	J gene	D gene	clone size	CDR3 protein	CDR3 DNA
TRBV5-4	TRBJ2-1	-	-	CASSLGGASSYNEQFF	TGTGCCAGCAGCTTAGGTGGGGCCTCCTCCTACAATGAGCAGTTCTTC
TRBV5-1	TRBJ1-6	-	many	CAGTGTGQSPLHF	TGCGCCGGAACCGGCACAGGGCAATCACCCCTCCACTTT
TRBV18	TRBJ2-1	TRBD2	few	CASSRGTSGRNEQFF	TGTGCCAGCTCCCGAGGGACTAGCGGAAGGAATGAGCAGTTCTTC
TRBV5-6	TRBJ1-2	-	-	CASSQILDSDGYTF	TGTGCCAGCAGCCAGATCCTAGACAGTGATGGCTACACCTTC
TRBV4-1	TRBJ1-1	-	-	CASSLAGEATEAFF	TGCGCCAGCAGCCTCGCGGGGGAGGCCACTGAAGCTTTCTTT
TRBV19	TRBJ1-5	TRBD1	once	CASSMTGHYSNQPQHF	TGTGCCAGTAGTATGACAGGGCACTATAGCAATCAGCCCCAGCATTTT
TRBV2	TRBJ2-5	TRBD2	-	CASSRAGTSFGGETQYF	TGTGCCAGCAGTAGAGCCGGGACTAGCTTCGGAGGAGAGACCCAGTACTTC
TRBV11-1	TRBJ2-7	TRBD1	-	CASSRDSLYEQYF	TGTGCCAGCAGCCGGGACAGCCTCTACGAGCAGTACTTC
TRBV3-1/TRBV3-2	TRBJ1-1	TRBD1	-	CASSHPLYRGKRNTEAFF	TGTGCCAGCAGCCACCCACTTTACAGGGGGAAGAGGAACACTGAAGCTTTCTTT
TRBV2	TRBJ2-3	TRBD2	-	CASPSGTSGSSDTQYF	TGTGCCAGCCCCAGCGGGACTAGCGGGAGTTCAGATACGCAGTATTTT
TRBV6-5	TRBJ1-1	-	-	CASTQNLVNTEAFF	TGTGCCAGCACCCAGAATTTGGTGAACACTGAAGCTTTCTTT
TRBV5-8	TRBJ2-1	-	-	CASIYRQPSHEQFF	TGTGCCAGCATCTATCGACAGCCTTCGCATGAGCAGTTCTTC
TRBV5-4	TRBJ2-5	TRBD2	once	CASSSSGGSQETQYF	TGTGCCAGCAGCTCGAGCGGGGGGTCCCAAGAGACCCAGTACTTC
TRBV6-5	TRBJ2-7	-	once	CASSLTFRSEQYF	TGTGCCAGCAGTCTCACCTTTCGGTCCGAGCAGTACTTC
TRBV29-1	TRBJ1-5	TRBD1	-	CSVTQGDQPQHF	TGCAGCGTTACACAGGGGGATCAGCCCCAGCATTTT
TRBV6-5	TRBJ2-1	TRBD2	-	CASSYERELYNEQFF	TGTGCCAGCAGTTACGAGCGGGAGCTGTACAATGAGCAGTTCTTC
TRBV7-9	TRBJ2-5	-	-	CASSIQGGGETQYF	TGTGCCAGCAGCATACAGGGAGGGGGGGAGACCCAGTACTTC
TRBV15	TRBJ1-3	-	-	CATSTGGSRDLRGNTIYF	TGTGCCACCAGCACTGGGGGGTCAAGGGACTTACGGGGAAACACCATATATTTT
TRBV7-9	TRBJ1-1	-	-	CASSPQDTNTEAFF	TGTGCCAGCAGCCCCCAGGATACTAACACTGAAGCTTTCTTT
TRBV27	TRBJ1-3	TRBD1	-	CASSITGGSGNTIYF	TGTGCCAGCAGTATAACAGGGGGCTCTGGAAACACCATATATTTT
TRBV3-1/TRBV3-2	TRBJ1-6	-	few	CASSQGGGRDSPLHF	TGTGCCAGCAGCCAAGGAGGCGGGAGGGACTCACCCCTCCACTTT
TRBV2	TRBJ2-1	-	-	CASSDLGGTYNEQFF	TGTGCCAGCAGTGATCTAGGGGGAACCTACAATGAGCAGTTCTTC